A single sample is the source of the 2 T cell receptor beta chains below, sequenced in a study of T cells in localized non-small cell lung cancer (dated by TCRdb to the early 2020s). The library relied on the immunoSEQ multiplex PCR assay. This is the immuneACCESS table as TCRdb keeps it, with only in-frame sequences that have V and J called. A part of the clones is gone; compared with another copy, unresolved V genes explain less than half, and the rest is unexplained. Within this sample are about 30,000 clones, with 70% to 90% of them counted one time only. The ten largest clones add up to 2.5% to 3% of the sample. Specimen: peripheral blood, collected before any cancer treatment. These receptors originate from an older female donor with stage I lung adenocarcinoma.

The CDR3 coding sequence is TGTGCCAGCTCACCAACGGGGAGGGACACTGAAGCTTTCTTT. Protein: CASSPTGRDTEAFF. The chain couples TRBV18 to TRBJ1-1; no definite D call. Per germline, CDR1 KGHSH and CDR2 LQKENI. This CDR3 is 14 amino acids long. Trimming left V 2 bases short and J 3 bases short, with 10 bases between. The complete variable domain, with remaining parts taken from reference TRBV18 and TRBJ1-1, reads NAGVMQNPRHLVRRRGQEARLRCSPMKGHSHVYWYRQLPEEGLKFMVYLQKENIIDESGMPKERFSAEFPKEGPSILRIQQVVRGDSAAYFCASSPTGRDTEAFFGQGTRLTVV.

This rearrangement joins TRBV7-9 to TRBJ2-1, with D uncertain. The CDR3 has 16 amino acids. CDR1 and CDR2 from the germline V gene are SEHNR and FQNEAQ (reference sequence). V was cut by 1 base and J by 5 bases, with 15 bases left in between. In nucleotides, the CDR3 is TGTGCCAGCAGCTTAGTCCCAGAGAGCCTAAACAATGAGCAGTTCTTC. Amino acid sequence: CASSLVPESLNNEQFF.